These T cell receptor beta chains were read from a single sample in a study of T-cell memory formation after mild COVID-19. TCRdb reprocessed the 5' RACE reads via MiXCR and lists one record per CDR3 protein. Altogether over 120,000 distinct CDR3 sequences are present, approximately 6% being singletons, with the ten largest covering approximately 2%. Sequencing was performed on PBMCs or a T cell subset sorted from them (not recorded which). All receptors come from an adult woman who had mild COVID-19 (a few samples of this study predate the infection). Cell type and time point are not known. Each CDR3 is given with its conserved first and last residue. Each record gives: clone size, V gene, J gene, D gene, CDR3 DNA, CDR3 protein. A D gene is named only where the DNA matches it firmly. Size is omitted from some rows. Given values are once, few, many or a class for expanded clones.

abundance: few
v_gene: TRBV5-1
j_gene: TRBJ1-1
d_gene: TRBD1
CDR3nt: TGCGCCAGCAGCCTAGAACAGGGGACTGAAGCTTTCTTT
CDR3aa: CASSLEQGTEAFF

abundance: -
v_gene: TRBV2
j_gene: TRBJ1-1
d_gene: TRBD1
CDR3nt: TGTGCCAGGGGTAGAACCTTGGACAGGGGGGACACTGAAGCTTTCTTT
CDR3aa: CARGRTLDRGDTEAFF

abundance: once
v_gene: TRBV7-2
j_gene: TRBJ1-1
d_gene: -
CDR3nt: TGTGCCAGCAGCTTAGCGACAGGACGATTGACTGAAGCTTTCTTT
CDR3aa: CASSLATGRLTEAFF

abundance: -
v_gene: TRBV7-3
j_gene: TRBJ1-2
d_gene: -
CDR3nt: TGTGCCAGCAGCTTAATCCCGGAACCCACTAACTATGGCTACACCTTC
CDR3aa: CASSLIPEPTNYGYTF

abundance: -
v_gene: TRBV5-1
j_gene: TRBJ2-5
d_gene: -
CDR3nt: TGCGCCAGCAGGGCAGGGGAAGAGACCCAGTACTTC
CDR3aa: CASRAGEETQYF

abundance: many
v_gene: TRBV19
j_gene: TRBJ2-2
d_gene: -
CDR3nt: TGTGCCAGTAGTACACAAAGGGGAACGACCGGGGAGCTGTTTTTT
CDR3aa: CASSTQRGTTGELFF

abundance: many
v_gene: TRBV4-1
j_gene: TRBJ2-1
d_gene: TRBD2
CDR3nt: TGCGCCAGCAGCCAAGATTCCGGGGGGGCCGGTGAGCAGTTCTTC
CDR3aa: CASSQDSGGAGEQFF

abundance: -
v_gene: TRBV20-1
j_gene: TRBJ2-2
d_gene: -
CDR3nt: TGCAGTGCTAGAGAAAATGGTTGGTCCGGGGAGCTGTTTTTT
CDR3aa: CSARENGWSGELFF

abundance: many
v_gene: TRBV5-6
j_gene: TRBJ1-4
d_gene: -
CDR3nt: TGTGCCAGCAGCTTGGTGGCGGAGAATGAAAAACTGTTTTTT
CDR3aa: CASSLVAENEKLFF

abundance: -
v_gene: TRBV29-1
j_gene: TRBJ1-4
d_gene: TRBD1
CDR3nt: TGCAGCGCCACAGGGGTTGGTGAAAAACTGTTTTTT
CDR3aa: CSATGVGEKLFF

abundance: many
v_gene: TRBV29-1
j_gene: TRBJ1-2
d_gene: -
CDR3nt: TGCAGCGTTGAAGATTTAGACTATGGCTACACCTTC
CDR3aa: CSVEDLDYGYTF

abundance: few
v_gene: TRBV20-1
j_gene: TRBJ1-1
d_gene: -
CDR3nt: TGCAGTGCTAGTTTCCTAAATAGTGCTGAAGCTTTCTTT
CDR3aa: CSASFLNSAEAFF

abundance: many
v_gene: TRBV12-3/TRBV12-4
j_gene: TRBJ2-5
d_gene: -
CDR3nt: TGTGCCAGCAGTTTGGGGGGCTACGAGACCCAGTACTTC
CDR3aa: CASSLGGYETQYF

abundance: few
v_gene: TRBV5-1
j_gene: TRBJ2-5
d_gene: TRBD2
CDR3nt: TGCGCCAGCAGCGAGGCTAGCGGGTTCCGGGAGACCCAGTACTTC
CDR3aa: CASSEASGFRETQYF

abundance: -
v_gene: TRBV12-3/TRBV12-4
j_gene: TRBJ1-5
d_gene: -
CDR3nt: TGTGCCAGCAGTTTAGGGGGGTACAATCAGCCCCAGCATTTT
CDR3aa: CASSLGGYNQPQHF

abundance: many
v_gene: TRBV7-8
j_gene: TRBJ2-4
d_gene: -
CDR3nt: TGTGCCAGCAGCTTAACCGGGACCCCGAGGGGCAAAAACATTCAGTACTTC
CDR3aa: CASSLTGTPRGKNIQYF

abundance: many
v_gene: TRBV12-3/TRBV12-4
j_gene: TRBJ2-3
d_gene: -
CDR3nt: TGTGCCAGCAGTTTAGGGACCTTGGGCGATACGCAGTATTTT
CDR3aa: CASSLGTLGDTQYF

abundance: many
v_gene: TRBV5-1
j_gene: TRBJ2-3
d_gene: TRBD2
CDR3nt: TGCGCCAGCAGCTTGGATCGGAGAGCGGGAGGTAACGCAGATACGCAGTATTTT
CDR3aa: CASSLDRRAGGNADTQYF

abundance: -
v_gene: TRBV5-1
j_gene: TRBJ1-2
d_gene: -
CDR3nt: TGCGCCAGCAGCTTGGGTGCGGCGCAGCCGGGCTACACCTTC
CDR3aa: CASSLGAAQPGYTF

abundance: few
v_gene: TRBV21-1
j_gene: TRBJ2-5
d_gene: -
CDR3nt: TGTGCCAGCAGCACTCGGGCAAGCGGCGAGACCCAGTACTTC
CDR3aa: CASSTRASGETQYF

abundance: -
v_gene: TRBV5-1
j_gene: TRBJ2-6
d_gene: TRBD1
CDR3nt: TGCGCCAGCAGCTCTTTTACAGGGGGTGGCTCGGCTGGGGCCAACGTCCTGACTTTC
CDR3aa: CASSSFTGGGSAGANVLTF

abundance: many
v_gene: TRBV7-6
j_gene: TRBJ2-1
d_gene: TRBD1
CDR3nt: TGTGCCAGCAGCCCGAGAGGACAGGGGGCATACAATGAGCAGTTCTTC
CDR3aa: CASSPRGQGAYNEQFF

abundance: few
v_gene: TRBV29-1
j_gene: TRBJ2-3
d_gene: -
CDR3nt: TGCAGCGTCATACAAAAGTTCACAGATACGCAGTATTTT
CDR3aa: CSVIQKFTDTQYF

abundance: -
v_gene: TRBV3-1
j_gene: TRBJ2-6
d_gene: TRBD2
CDR3nt: TGTGCCAGAAGCCAAGAATTACGTAGCGGGAGGGCTGGGGCCAACGTCCTGACTTTC
CDR3aa: CARSQELRSGRAGANVLTF

abundance: many
v_gene: TRBV7-2
j_gene: TRBJ2-7
d_gene: TRBD1
CDR3nt: TGTGCCAGCAGCTTAGCGGGACAGGGATCCTACGAGCAGTACTTC
CDR3aa: CASSLAGQGSYEQYF

abundance: many
v_gene: TRBV4-3
j_gene: TRBJ2-3
d_gene: -
CDR3nt: TGCGCCAGCAGCCAAGAATACGGAGGGGATACGCAGTATTTT
CDR3aa: CASSQEYGGDTQYF

abundance: many
v_gene: TRBV27
j_gene: TRBJ2-7
d_gene: -
CDR3nt: TGTGCCAGCGCCGGGACCCCCTACTACGAGCAGTACTTC
CDR3aa: CASAGTPYYEQYF

abundance: many
v_gene: TRBV4-1
j_gene: TRBJ2-7
d_gene: -
CDR3nt: TGCGCCAGCAGCAGAAATCGGGTGGTGTGGTCCTACGAGCAGTACTTC
CDR3aa: CASSRNRVVWSYEQYF

abundance: many
v_gene: TRBV12-3/TRBV12-4
j_gene: TRBJ2-2
d_gene: -
CDR3nt: TGTGCCAGCAGTCCATATACAACCGGGGAGCTGTTTTTT
CDR3aa: CASSPYTTGELFF

abundance: many
v_gene: TRBV11-2
j_gene: TRBJ1-1
d_gene: -
CDR3nt: TGTGCCAGCAGCTTATTCTCCGGGGGCCCTGAAGCTTTCTTT
CDR3aa: CASSLFSGGPEAFF

abundance: many
v_gene: TRBV20-1
j_gene: TRBJ2-1
d_gene: TRBD2
CDR3nt: TGCAGTGCTAGAGGATCGGGACCGGGACTAGCGGGATACAATGAGCAGTTCTTC
CDR3aa: CSARGSGPGLAGYNEQFF

abundance: many
v_gene: TRBV19
j_gene: TRBJ2-7
d_gene: TRBD2
CDR3nt: TGTGCCAGTAGCCTAGCGGGGGAGAACTACGAGCAGTACTTC
CDR3aa: CASSLAGENYEQYF

abundance: many
v_gene: TRBV7-3
j_gene: TRBJ2-1
d_gene: TRBD1
CDR3nt: TGTGCCAGCAGGCTGACCGGGACAGGGGGGTACAATGAGCAGTTCTTC
CDR3aa: CASRLTGTGGYNEQFF

abundance: few
v_gene: TRBV12-3/TRBV12-4
j_gene: TRBJ1-1
d_gene: -
CDR3nt: TGTGCCAGCAGGGTCATGAACACTGAAGCTTTCTTT
CDR3aa: CASRVMNTEAFF

abundance: -
v_gene: TRBV4-2
j_gene: TRBJ1-4
d_gene: -
CDR3nt: TGTGCCAGCAGCCAAGACGGGGTTACTAATGAAAAACTGTTTTTT
CDR3aa: CASSQDGVTNEKLFF

abundance: -
v_gene: TRBV19
j_gene: TRBJ1-5
d_gene: -
CDR3nt: TGTGCCAGTAATCCACCCCCAGAGCTAGGTCAGCCCCAGCATTTT
CDR3aa: CASNPPPELGQPQHF

abundance: many
v_gene: TRBV12-3/TRBV12-4
j_gene: TRBJ2-7
d_gene: TRBD2
CDR3nt: TGTGCCAGCACCCCAGTTTCGGGGGGCTACGAGCAGTACTTC
CDR3aa: CASTPVSGGYEQYF

abundance: many
v_gene: TRBV10-3
j_gene: TRBJ1-1
d_gene: TRBD1
CDR3nt: TGTGCCACCCCGGACAGGGCCTTGGCAAACACTGAAGCTTTCTTT
CDR3aa: CATPDRALANTEAFF

abundance: many
v_gene: TRBV3-1
j_gene: TRBJ2-7
d_gene: TRBD2
CDR3nt: TGTGCCAGCAGCCAAAGAGGGACTAAGCGTTACGAGCAGTACTTC
CDR3aa: CASSQRGTKRYEQYF

abundance: -
v_gene: TRBV19
j_gene: TRBJ2-7
d_gene: TRBD2
CDR3nt: TGTGCCAGTAGTCCCGGTAGCGGGGCTACCTACGAGCAGTACTTC
CDR3aa: CASSPGSGATYEQYF

abundance: -
v_gene: TRBV6-8
j_gene: TRBJ1-1
d_gene: -
CDR3nt: TGTGCCAGCACCCATGGGGGCGAGAACACTGAAGCTTTCTTT
CDR3aa: CASTHGGENTEAFF

abundance: many
v_gene: TRBV7-9
j_gene: TRBJ2-7
d_gene: TRBD2
CDR3nt: TGTGCCAGCAGCTCGCCTAGCGGGAGACTCTACGAGCAGTACTTC
CDR3aa: CASSSPSGRLYEQYF

abundance: many
v_gene: TRBV20-1
j_gene: TRBJ2-5
d_gene: TRBD2
CDR3nt: TGCAGTGCTAGTCTCGGACTAGCGCTATTGGAGACCCAGTACTTC
CDR3aa: CSASLGLALLETQYF

abundance: -
v_gene: TRBV7-8
j_gene: TRBJ1-1
d_gene: -
CDR3nt: TGTGCCAGCAGCAGGAGGGCGGCGAACACTGAAGCTTTCTTT
CDR3aa: CASSRRAANTEAFF

abundance: many
v_gene: TRBV7-3
j_gene: TRBJ2-2
d_gene: -
CDR3nt: TGTGCCAGCAGCTTAACAGTGACAGGGAACACCGGGGAGCTGTTTTTT
CDR3aa: CASSLTVTGNTGELFF

abundance: -
v_gene: TRBV18
j_gene: TRBJ2-1
d_gene: -
CDR3nt: TGTGCCAGCTCACCGTCGGAGGCCCCAAAATTAGAGCAGTTCTTC
CDR3aa: CASSPSEAPKLEQFF

abundance: many
v_gene: TRBV6-2/TRBV6-3
j_gene: TRBJ2-7
d_gene: -
CDR3nt: TGTGCCAGCAGACCGGTTGAGGCTTACGAGCAGTACTTC
CDR3aa: CASRPVEAYEQYF

abundance: many
v_gene: TRBV29-1
j_gene: TRBJ1-2
d_gene: -
CDR3nt: TGCAGCGCTGGGACACTCCCTGGCTACACCTTC
CDR3aa: CSAGTLPGYTF

abundance: many
v_gene: TRBV19
j_gene: TRBJ2-7
d_gene: -
CDR3nt: TGTGCCAGTAGTAGGGGTTTCCCCTACGAGCAGTACTTC
CDR3aa: CASSRGFPYEQYF

abundance: few
v_gene: TRBV19
j_gene: TRBJ1-1
d_gene: TRBD1
CDR3nt: TGTGCCAGCCGGGACAGGGGGATTGTCATGAACACTGAAGCTTTCTTT
CDR3aa: CASRDRGIVMNTEAFF

abundance: many
v_gene: TRBV12-3/TRBV12-4
j_gene: TRBJ2-7
d_gene: TRBD1
CDR3nt: TGTGCCAGCAGTACCGGGACAGGCGAGCAGTACTTC
CDR3aa: CASSTGTGEQYF

abundance: many
v_gene: TRBV9
j_gene: TRBJ2-1
d_gene: -
CDR3nt: TGTGCCAGCAGTCCTTTGTCGGCTAGCTCGTACAATGAGCAGTTCTTC
CDR3aa: CASSPLSASSYNEQFF

abundance: -
v_gene: TRBV24-1
j_gene: TRBJ2-5
d_gene: TRBD1
CDR3nt: TGTGCCACCAGTGATTTCTCGACAGGGCAAGAGACCCAGTACTTC
CDR3aa: CATSDFSTGQETQYF

abundance: many
v_gene: TRBV29-1
j_gene: TRBJ1-1
d_gene: -
CDR3nt: TGCAGCGTCCTCGACGGGAACACTGAAGCTTTCTTT
CDR3aa: CSVLDGNTEAFF

abundance: -
v_gene: TRBV2
j_gene: TRBJ2-7
d_gene: -
CDR3nt: TGTGCCAGCACCCTAAGGACAGCAACGGACGAGCAGTACTTC
CDR3aa: CASTLRTATDEQYF

abundance: many
v_gene: TRBV5-1
j_gene: TRBJ2-5
d_gene: TRBD2
CDR3nt: TGCGCCAGCAGCGTGCCGTGGAGCGGGGGAAAAGAGACCCAGTACTTC
CDR3aa: CASSVPWSGGKETQYF

abundance: many
v_gene: TRBV15
j_gene: TRBJ2-3
d_gene: -
CDR3nt: TGTGCCACCAGCCCTCGGGGTAGCGGTCCAGATACGCAGTATTTT
CDR3aa: CATSPRGSGPDTQYF

abundance: many
v_gene: TRBV7-2
j_gene: TRBJ2-3
d_gene: TRBD1
CDR3nt: TGTGCCAGCAGCCTGGGACAGGTCGCTAGCACAGATACGCAGTATTTT
CDR3aa: CASSLGQVASTDTQYF

abundance: -
v_gene: TRBV10-3
j_gene: TRBJ1-5
d_gene: -
CDR3nt: TGTGCCATCAGTGGGGTCCCCCAGTTGGGGGGCGGCAATCAGCCCCAGCATTTT
CDR3aa: CAISGVPQLGGGNQPQHF